This record concerns one T cell receptor (beta chain) sequence. The entry originates in a study of blood T cell repertoires in COVID-19. About the study: Whether acute or convalescent, the COVID-19 samples came from the United States, Italy and Spain. T cells, B-cell-depleted T cells, or PBMCs supplied cDNA or gDNA.

Some clones are missing from TCRdb's copy, which holds only in-frame ones; the method was immunoSEQ multiplex PCR. The sample lists about 340,000 clones; about 86% were seen once. The V and J ends lost 6 bases and 3 bases, in that order; junction bases with no gene match: 10. From germline, CDR1 is SGHVS and CDR2 FQNEAQ. The CDR3 extends over 17 amino acids. Material for sequencing was PBMCs or T cells enriched from blood (not recorded which). The J gene is TRBJ2-1, the V gene TRBV7-8, with 11 bases that match TRBD2. The receptor was isolated from a woman aged 40 to 50 with acute COVID-19. The CDR3 loop reads CASSKETGLADYNEQFF. The CDR3 nucleotides read TGTGCCAGCAGTAAAGAGACGGGACTAGCGGACTACAATGAGCAGTTCTTC.